This TCR beta chain was captured in a study of cytotoxic CD8 clonotypes in ibrutinib-treated CLL. Across the whole study: There were about a dozen relapsed/refractory patients and roughly 15 treatment-naive patients, and fewer than 18 were IGHV unmutated. The study, taken as a whole, reports: Clonality measured at baseline exceeded age-matched healthy donors, tracking circulating CD8+ T-cell counts.

TCRdb's copy holds only in-frame clones and misses some; the assay was immunoSEQ multiplex PCR. This table has more than 110,000 clones, roughly three quarters appearing once. With V trimmed by 4 bases and J by 3 bases, 10 bases remained unmatched. Germline CDR1 SGDLS, CDR2 YYNGEE. The CDR3 totals 16 residues. On this clone: The target antigen is unknown.

The sequencing used PBMCs, collected after 24 months of ibrutinib treatment. The source of this sequence is a human donor with chronic lymphocytic leukemia. The V gene is TRBV9, the J gene TRBJ2-1, with 7 bases matching TRBD2. CDR3 protein: CASSPVPGTIYNEQFF. The CDR3 nucleotides are TGTGCCAGCAGCCCGGTGCCCGGGACTATCTACAATGAGCAGTTCTTC. Based on the CDR3 plus reference TRBV9 and TRBJ2-1, the full variable domain is DSGVTQTPKHLITATGQRVTLRCSPRSGDLSVYWYQQSLDQGLQFLIQYYNGEERAKGNILERFSAQQFPDLHSELNLSSLELGDSALYFCASSPVPGTIYNEQFFGPGTRLTVL.